This is a list of T cell receptor beta chains from one sample in a study of T cell repertoires and HLA-DP antigens. These receptors lack a known antigen. Produced via immunoSEQ multiplex PCR; TCRdb's table is partial and in-frame only. This table holds 65,000 to 90,000 clones, roughly 77% found once. The source material was CD4+ T cells from PBMCs. The receptor set was obtained from a man aged 55-75 years in good health and CMV-seronegative. Both conserved end residues are part of each CDR3. Each record gives: CDR3 length, J gene, clone size, V gene, D gene, CDR3 DNA, CDR3 protein. D genes are given only for firm matches. Some rows mark clone size as missing; the rest say once, few, many or name a class of expanded clone.

cdr3_length: 13; j_call: TRBJ2-1; clone_size: NA; v_call: TRBV5-1; d_call: NA; cdr3_nt: TGCGCCAGCAGCTTGGTTCGGATCAATGAGCAGTTCTTC; cdr3_aa: CASSLVRINEQFF
cdr3_length: 15; j_call: TRBJ2-2; clone_size: NA; v_call: TRBV19; d_call: NA; cdr3_nt: TGTGCCAGTAGTACCCCCGGGACTTACACCGGGGAGCTGTTTTTT; cdr3_aa: CASSTPGTYTGELFF
cdr3_length: 15; j_call: TRBJ1-4; clone_size: NA; v_call: TRBV5-8; d_call: TRBD1; cdr3_nt: TGTGCCAGCAGCTCGGGACAGAGATCTAATGAAAAACTGTTTTTT; cdr3_aa: CASSSGQRSNEKLFF
cdr3_length: 14; j_call: TRBJ1-2; clone_size: NA; v_call: TRBV6-5; d_call: TRBD1; cdr3_nt: TGTGCCAGCAGTTACAGGACAGGGAACTATGGCTACACCTTC; cdr3_aa: CASSYRTGNYGYTF
cdr3_length: 16; j_call: TRBJ1-1; clone_size: NA; v_call: TRBV9; d_call: NA; cdr3_nt: TGTGCCAGCAGCGTAGCTACGGGGGCGGTCGACACTGAAGCTTTCTTT; cdr3_aa: CASSVATGAVDTEAFF
cdr3_length: 15; j_call: TRBJ2-2; clone_size: once; v_call: TRBV5-6; d_call: NA; cdr3_nt: TGTGCCAGCAGCTTTGGGGGCGCGGGCACCGGGGAGCTGTTTTTT; cdr3_aa: CASSFGGAGTGELFF
cdr3_length: 16; j_call: TRBJ2-1; clone_size: NA; v_call: TRBV4-3; d_call: NA; cdr3_nt: TGCGCCAGCAGCCTGTGGTTAGCGGAGGGCCACAATGAGCAGTTCTTC; cdr3_aa: CASSLWLAEGHNEQFF
cdr3_length: 13; j_call: TRBJ2-4; clone_size: once; v_call: TRBV29-1; d_call: NA; cdr3_nt: TGCAGCGTTGAAGATCAACCGGGGAACATTCAGTACTTC; cdr3_aa: CSVEDQPGNIQYF
cdr3_length: 15; j_call: TRBJ1-3; clone_size: once; v_call: TRBV11-2; d_call: NA; cdr3_nt: TGTGCCAGCAGCGGGGGGATAGTCTCTGGAAACACCATATATTTT; cdr3_aa: CASSGGIVSGNTIYF
cdr3_length: 14; j_call: TRBJ2-1; clone_size: NA; v_call: TRBV19; d_call: TRBD1; cdr3_nt: TGTGCCAGTAGTAAACTAGGGACAGCGAATGAGCAGTTCTTC; cdr3_aa: CASSKLGTANEQFF
cdr3_length: 13; j_call: TRBJ1-2; clone_size: NA; v_call: TRBV19; d_call: NA; cdr3_nt: TGTGCCAGTAGAAGGGACAATAACTATGGCTACACCTTC; cdr3_aa: CASRRDNNYGYTF
cdr3_length: 12; j_call: TRBJ2-5; clone_size: few; v_call: TRBV5-1; d_call: NA; cdr3_nt: TGCGCCAGCAGCTTGGATCAGGGGACCCAGTACTTC; cdr3_aa: CASSLDQGTQYF
cdr3_length: 14; j_call: TRBJ2-3; clone_size: NA; v_call: TRBV28; d_call: NA; cdr3_nt: TGTGCCAGCAAAGAGGGGGGGCTCACAGATACGCAGTATTTT; cdr3_aa: CASKEGGLTDTQYF
cdr3_length: 12; j_call: TRBJ1-2; clone_size: NA; v_call: TRBV5-4; d_call: NA; cdr3_nt: TGTGCCAGCAGCTCGGGGGGCTATGGCTACACCTTC; cdr3_aa: CASSSGGYGYTF
cdr3_length: 15; j_call: TRBJ2-3; clone_size: few; v_call: TRBV10-1; d_call: TRBD2; cdr3_nt: TGCGCCAGCAGTGAGTTAGCGGGGGGGCCGGATACGCAGTATTTT; cdr3_aa: CASSELAGGPDTQYF
cdr3_length: 13; j_call: TRBJ1-2; clone_size: few; v_call: TRBV10-3; d_call: NA; cdr3_nt: TGTGCCATCAGTGATCAGAATAACTATGGCTACACCTTC; cdr3_aa: CAISDQNNYGYTF
cdr3_length: 14; j_call: TRBJ2-5; clone_size: NA; v_call: TRBV5-1; d_call: NA; cdr3_nt: TGCGCCAGCAGCTTGGGGGTAATCCAAGAGACCCAGTACTTC; cdr3_aa: CASSLGVIQETQYF
cdr3_length: 13; j_call: TRBJ2-7; clone_size: NA; v_call: TRBV9; d_call: NA; cdr3_nt: TGTGCCAGCAGCCCCCAGGGAGGTGACGAGCAGTACTTC; cdr3_aa: CASSPQGGDEQYF
cdr3_length: 14; j_call: TRBJ1-2; clone_size: NA; v_call: TRBV4-3; d_call: NA; cdr3_nt: TGCGCCAGCAGCCTCGGATCCGGACCCTATGGCTACACCTTC; cdr3_aa: CASSLGSGPYGYTF
cdr3_length: 15; j_call: TRBJ2-1; clone_size: NA; v_call: TRBV9; d_call: NA; cdr3_nt: TGTGCCAGCAGCGTAGAAGCATACTCCTACAATGAGCAGTTCTTC; cdr3_aa: CASSVEAYSYNEQFF
cdr3_length: 17; j_call: TRBJ2-2; clone_size: NA; v_call: TRBV4-2; d_call: NA; cdr3_nt: TGTGCCAGCAGCCTCGGCCTTTTCGGGATTCTCACCGGGGAGCTGTTTTTT; cdr3_aa: CASSLGLFGILTGELFF
cdr3_length: 15; j_call: TRBJ1-2; clone_size: NA; v_call: TRBV4-1; d_call: NA; cdr3_nt: TGCGCCAGCAGCCGGGCGGGACCTACTAACTATGGCTACACCTTC; cdr3_aa: CASSRAGPTNYGYTF
cdr3_length: 15; j_call: TRBJ1-2; clone_size: NA; v_call: TRBV9; d_call: NA; cdr3_nt: TGTGCCAGCAGCGTAGACGGGGCCGGGGTAGGAGGCTACACCTTC; cdr3_aa: CASSVDGAGVGGYTF
cdr3_length: 19; j_call: TRBJ2-1; clone_size: NA; v_call: TRBV5-1; d_call: TRBD2; cdr3_nt: TGCGCCAGCAGCTTGCCCCGACTAGCGGGAGCCTTGGGTTACAATGAGCAGTTCTTC; cdr3_aa: CASSLPRLAGALGYNEQFF
cdr3_length: 13; j_call: TRBJ1-3; clone_size: NA; v_call: TRBV19; d_call: NA; cdr3_nt: TGTGCCAGCTGTAGGTTATCTGGAAACACCATATATTTT; cdr3_aa: CASCRLSGNTIYF
cdr3_length: 18; j_call: TRBJ2-2; clone_size: once; v_call: TRBV5-4; d_call: TRBD2; cdr3_nt: TGTGCCAGCAGCTACGGGACTAGCGGGAGGACGGGCACCGGGGAGCTGTTTTTT; cdr3_aa: CASSYGTSGRTGTGELFF
cdr3_length: 15; j_call: TRBJ2-3; clone_size: NA; v_call: TRBV5-1; d_call: NA; cdr3_nt: TGCGCCAGCAGCCGGAGGGACAACCCGGGGGATACGCAGTATTTT; cdr3_aa: CASSRRDNPGDTQYF
cdr3_length: 15; j_call: TRBJ1-5; clone_size: NA; v_call: TRBV9; d_call: NA; cdr3_nt: TGTGCCAGCAGCGTAGACAGCGGGGTCAATCAGCCCCAGCATTTT; cdr3_aa: CASSVDSGVNQPQHF
cdr3_length: 13; j_call: TRBJ1-2; clone_size: NA; v_call: TRBV18; d_call: NA; cdr3_nt: TGTGCCAGCTCGCCCGACAGCCCCTATGGCTACACCTTC; cdr3_aa: CASSPDSPYGYTF
cdr3_length: 16; j_call: TRBJ1-4; clone_size: few; v_call: TRBV7-2; d_call: TRBD1; cdr3_nt: TGTGCCAGCAGCTTAGTGGACAGGGGAGGGGGTGAAAAACTGTTTTTT; cdr3_aa: CASSLVDRGGGEKLFF
cdr3_length: 17; j_call: TRBJ2-5; clone_size: NA; v_call: TRBV4-1; d_call: TRBD2; cdr3_nt: TGCGCCAGCAGCCAAAGCGGCCAGCGGGGGGGTAAAGAGACCCAGTACTTC; cdr3_aa: CASSQSGQRGGKETQYF
cdr3_length: 14; j_call: TRBJ2-2; clone_size: NA; v_call: TRBV6-1; d_call: NA; cdr3_nt: TGTGCCAGCAGGCCAGACCGAGGGTCCGGGGAGCTGTTTTTT; cdr3_aa: CASRPDRGSGELFF
cdr3_length: 13; j_call: TRBJ2-5; clone_size: NA; v_call: TRBV5-1; d_call: NA; cdr3_nt: TGCGCCAGCGGTATAGGTTTTCAAGAGACCCAGTACTTC; cdr3_aa: CASGIGFQETQYF
cdr3_length: 16; j_call: TRBJ1-5; clone_size: NA; v_call: TRBV7-2; d_call: TRBD1; cdr3_nt: TGTGCCAGCAGCTGGGGGAACAGGGGGCGAGGTCAGCCCCAGCATTTT; cdr3_aa: CASSWGNRGRGQPQHF